This TCR beta chain was retrieved from a study of CD8 T cells in Susac syndrome. Notes on the study in general: An acknowledgment was made by the study that its TCR sequencing and HLA analysis involved relatively few individuals.

Comment on this clonotype: Antigen: not known.

While serving as controls, healthy donors were matched for age and sex. This CDR3 is 15 amino acids long. Germline V lookup: CDR1 DFQATT, CDR2 SNEGSKA (reference sequence). The trim removed 0 bases at V and 4 bases at J, leaving 5 bases unmatched. The RNA input was about 0.45 to 1 ug, and it was reverse transcribed with random hexamers. Amplification of TCR beta CDR3 was carried out by immunoSEQ multiplex PCR, which covered 54 Vbeta and 13 Jbeta segments. TCRdb processed the immunoSEQ multiplex PCR reads anew with MiXCR; each CDR3 protein has one entry. Counted here are 150,000 to 200,000 distinct CDR3 sequences, less than 95% occurring once; the ten biggest clones make up approximately 0.098%.

The specimen was CD4+ T cells from PBMCs. The sequence came from a human donor in good health. This chain connects TRBV20-1 to TRBJ2-1, with 8 positions matching TRBD2. The chain's CDR3 is CSARDLTSGYNEQFF. The CDR3 DNA reads as TGCAGTGCTAGAGATTTAACTAGCGGATACAATGAGCAGTTCTTC.